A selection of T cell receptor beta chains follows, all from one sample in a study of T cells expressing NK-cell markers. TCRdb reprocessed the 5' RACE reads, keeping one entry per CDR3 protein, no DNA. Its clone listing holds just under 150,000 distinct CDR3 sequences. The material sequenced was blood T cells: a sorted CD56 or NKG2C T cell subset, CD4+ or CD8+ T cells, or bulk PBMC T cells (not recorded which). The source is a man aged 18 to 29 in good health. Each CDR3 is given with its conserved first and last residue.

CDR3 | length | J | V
CASRTAGTNTEAFF | 14 | TRBJ1-1 | TRBV25-1
CASSYGVGYTF | 11 | TRBJ1-2 | TRBV6-5
CASSVGQIDFRETQYF | 16 | TRBJ2-5 | TRBV9
CSASVANSYEQYF | 13 | TRBJ2-7 | TRBV20-1
CASSPSFVDEQYF | 13 | TRBJ2-7 | TRBV5-1
CASSLYLVNGETQYF | 15 | TRBJ2-5 | TRBV28
CASPLAGNEQFF | 12 | TRBJ2-1 | TRBV2
CASSVDEGGTYNEQFF | 16 | TRBJ2-1 | TRBV9
CASSLERASGNDEQFF | 16 | TRBJ2-1 | TRBV5-5
CSVEDPGRTQYF | 12 | TRBJ2-5 | TRBV29-1
CASSTGTGLETQYF | 14 | TRBJ2-5 | TRBV28
CASSSWGGEAFF | 12 | TRBJ1-1 | TRBV6-5
CASSQTPGQGALGPNTGELFF | 21 | TRBJ2-2 | TRBV3-1
CATSRDPQQGQRQRQYF | 17 | TRBJ2-7 | TRBV15
CASSRPVTEAFF | 12 | TRBJ1-1 | TRBV19
CASSPLQGLGETQYF | 15 | TRBJ2-5 | TRBV3-1
CASSQDMTDTQYF | 13 | TRBJ2-3 | TRBV5-6
CASSQDESDEQFF | 13 | TRBJ2-1 | TRBV4-1
CASSLVEGARTGELFF | 16 | TRBJ2-2 | TRBV7-9
CASGLEFYRVRGEYEQYF | 18 | TRBJ2-7 | TRBV5-1
CASSSTSEVTGELFF | 15 | TRBJ2-2 | TRBV7-6
CASSLEKPGELFF | 13 | TRBJ2-2 | TRBV7-8
CASSLELGAFTGELFF | 16 | TRBJ2-2 | TRBV7-7
CASSWGPGQSPLRNTEAFF | 19 | TRBJ1-1 | TRBV11-1
CSAPGQAQDTQYF | 13 | TRBJ2-3 | TRBV29-1
CSVVAGARVTQYF | 13 | TRBJ2-5 | TRBV29-1
CASSLEVHPTTRANVLTF | 18 | TRBJ2-6 | TRBV5-6